This note documents a single TCR beta chain sequence. Among all donors, each was a healthy Caucasian. This entry is derived from a study of identical twins. TCRdb fed the 5' RACE reads into MiXCR, producing one record per CDR3 protein. The sample yields hundreds of thousands of distinct CDR3 sequences, 24% seen once. This sample was shared with a second study, whose subject was T cells expressing NK-cell markers.

The receptor's source is a woman younger than 30 in good health. Sequencing was performed on CD4+ T cells sorted from blood.

CDR3 bases: TGTGCCACCCGCCGGCGGGGGGGCACAGATACGCAGTATTTT. Its protein product is CATRRRGGTDTQYF. The chain carries TRBV15 and TRBJ2-3; 8 nucleotides line up with TRBD2. V lost 8 bases and J lost 1; bases outside the gene matches: 5. The germline gives CDR1 LNHNV, CDR2 YYDKDF (reference sequence). This CDR3 comprises 14 residues.